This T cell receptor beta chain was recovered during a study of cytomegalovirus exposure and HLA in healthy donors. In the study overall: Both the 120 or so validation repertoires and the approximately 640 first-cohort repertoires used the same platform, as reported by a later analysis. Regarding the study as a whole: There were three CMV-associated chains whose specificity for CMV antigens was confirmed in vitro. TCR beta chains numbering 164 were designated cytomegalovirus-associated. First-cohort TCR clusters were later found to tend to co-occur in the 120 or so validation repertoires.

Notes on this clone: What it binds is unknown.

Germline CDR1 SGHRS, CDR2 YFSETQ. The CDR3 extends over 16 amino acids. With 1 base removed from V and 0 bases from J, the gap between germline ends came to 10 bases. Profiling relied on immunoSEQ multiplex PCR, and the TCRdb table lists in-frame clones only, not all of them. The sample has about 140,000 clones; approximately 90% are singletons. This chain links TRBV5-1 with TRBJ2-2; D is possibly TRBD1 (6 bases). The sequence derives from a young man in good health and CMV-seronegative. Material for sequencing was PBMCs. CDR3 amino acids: CASSLKGHANTGELFF. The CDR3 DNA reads TGCGCCAGCAGCTTGAAGGGACACGCGAACACCGGGGAGCTGTTTTTT.